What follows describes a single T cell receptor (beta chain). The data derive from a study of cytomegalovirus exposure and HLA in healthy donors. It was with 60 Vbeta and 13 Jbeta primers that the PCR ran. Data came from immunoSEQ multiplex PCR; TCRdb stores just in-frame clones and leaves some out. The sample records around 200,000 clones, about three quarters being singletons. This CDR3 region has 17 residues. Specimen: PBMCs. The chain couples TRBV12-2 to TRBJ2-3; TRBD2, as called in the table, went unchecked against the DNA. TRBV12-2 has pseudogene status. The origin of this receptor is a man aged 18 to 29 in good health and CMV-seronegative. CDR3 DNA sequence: TGTGCAAGTCGCGGGACTAGCGGGAGCGGGGGTACAGATACGCAGTATTTT. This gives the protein CASRGTSGSGGTDTQYF.